Below are 23 T cell receptor beta chains sequenced from a single sample in a study of PD-L1 blockade in urothelial cancer. The repertoire was sequenced with immunoSEQ multiplex PCR; TCRdb's copy has only in-frame clones and lacks some. The table shows around 51,000 clones, with approximately 83% occurring only once. Specimen: PBMCs, collected around atezolizumab (anti-PD-L1) treatment. The receptors here all came from a man aged 55 to 70 with urothelial cancer.

The chain joins TRBV9 to TRBJ2-3; 12 bases are shared with TRBD2. The CDR3 loop spans 18 amino acids. The V segment lost 3 bases and the J segment 5 bases; nucleotides outside the gene matches: 13. CDR1 SGDLS and CDR2 YYNGEE come from the germline V gene. The CDR3 region has the DNA TGTGCCAGCAGCGCTAGGACTAGCGGGAACTCCCGGGGAGATACGCAGTATTTT. Translated, it gives CASSARTSGNSRGDTQYF.

V usage is TRBV30 and J usage is TRBJ1-1; possible D gene TRBD1, 5 bases. The germline V gene encodes CDR1 GTSNPN and CDR2 SVGIG (reference sequence). V was pared by 3 bases and J by 5 bases, with 16 bases between. CDR3 size: 14 residues. CDR3 nucleotide sequence: TGTGCCTGGAGCCACAACCTCGGGGGGACTGAAGCTTTCTTT. It translates to CAWSHNLGGTEAFF. The variable domain in full, completed from reference TRBV30 and TRBJ1-1, reads SQTIHQWPATLVQPVGSPLSLECTVEGTSNPNLYWYRQAAGRGLQLLFYSVGIGQISSEVPQNLSASRPQDRQFILSSKKLLLSDSGFYLCAWSHNLGGTEAFFGQGTRLTVV.

V usage is TRBV15 and J usage is TRBJ2-7; TRBD1 is a possible D gene (5 bases). The ends were cut back, 3 bases at V and 0 bases at J, with 15 bases in the middle. Germline V lookup: CDR1 LNHNV, CDR2 YYDKDF (reference sequence). The CDR3 covers 16 residues. CDR3 nucleotide sequence: TGTGCCACCAGCAGCTGGAGACAGCAGAACTCCTACGAGCAGTACTTC. Protein: CATSSWRQQNSYEQYF.

This chain uses TRBV29-1 with TRBJ1-4; 7 bases agree with TRBD1. V lost 6 bases to trimming and J lost 7 bases; unmatched junction nucleotides: 2. Germline V gene data show CDR1 as SQVTM and CDR2 as ANQGSEA. The CDR3 is 11 residues long. CDR3: CSVGTAEKLFF. CDR3 in DNA: TGCAGCGTCGGGACAGCTGAAAAACTGTTTTTT.

The V call is TRBV5-1, the J call TRBJ2-7; perhaps TRBD1 as D (6 bases). V was clipped by 6 bases and J by 2 bases, with 9 bases between them. This CDR3 has 12 residues. The germline gives CDR1 SGHRS, CDR2 YFSETQ. CDR3 amino acids: CASTGTTYEQYF. In DNA form, the CDR3 reads TGCGCCAGCACGGGGACAACCTACGAGCAGTACTTC.

V and J are TRBV5-1 and TRBJ2-2, with TRBD1 matching 8 bases. J lost 6 bases, V lost 4 bases, and 8 bases had no gene match. The CDR3 is made up of 15 amino acids. CDR1 and CDR2 from the germline V gene are SGHRS and YFSETQ. The CDR3 region has the DNA TGCGCCAGCAGCCTCCGGACAGGGACAGCCGGGGAGCTGTTTTTT. It yields the protein CASSLRTGTAGELFF.

The chain combines TRBV15 with TRBJ1-1; 8 bases line up with TRBD1. CDR1 is LNHNV and CDR2 is YYDKDF in the germline V gene (reference sequence). There are 16 residues in the CDR3. J gave up 2 bases and V 1 base, and 6 bases lay outside the gene matches. The CDR3 protein is CATSRARTGTNTEAFF. CDR3 DNA sequence: TGTGCCACCAGCAGAGCCAGGACAGGGACAAACACTGAAGCTTTCTTT.

The chain recombines TRBV28 with TRBJ1-1; D is unclear. The CDR3 is 10 amino acids. Trimming took 8 bases from V and 7 from J, leaving 8 bases between them. Germline CDR1 MDHEN, CDR2 SYDVKM. The DNA of the CDR3 is TGTGCCAGCGGGGAGAATGAAGCTTTCTTT. Protein sequence: CASGENEAFF.

The rearrangement joins TRBV19 to TRBJ1-6; TRBD1 matches at 9 bases. The ends lost 7 bases at V and 0 bases at J; junction bases unmatched: 1. This CDR3 has 15 amino acids. The germline CDR1 and CDR2 sequences are LNHDA and SQIVND (reference sequence). The CDR3 is CASTDRGSYNSPLHF. DNA of the CDR3: TGTGCCAGTACGGACAGGGGCTCCTATAATTCACCCCTCCACTTT.

The gene calls are TRBV5-4 and TRBJ2-1; 8 bases fit TRBD2. The CDR3 runs to 15 residues. Germline CDR1 is SGHNT and CDR2 is YYREEE (reference sequence). V lost 2 bases to trimming and J lost 4 bases; unmatched junction nucleotides: 5. This CDR3 is CASSFSGENYNEQFF. CDR3 DNA: TGTGCCAGCAGCTTTAGCGGGGAGAATTACAATGAGCAGTTCTTC.

The chain combines TRBV28 with TRBJ2-7, with 8 bases fitting TRBD2. The J segment lost 3 bases and the V segment lost 5 bases, leaving 6 bases of the junction unmatched. The length of the CDR3 is 14 residues. Germline V gene data show CDR1 as MDHEN and CDR2 as SYDVKM. The CDR3 sequence: CASSRAGTSYEQYF. CDR3 nucleotides: TGTGCCAGCAGTCGCGCCGGGACTAGCTACGAGCAGTACTTC.

This rearrangement joins TRBV5-8 to TRBJ2-7; D is unclear. Germline V CDR1 and CDR2: SGHTS, YDEGEE. This CDR3 spans 15 amino acids. Trimming removed 4 bases at V and 2 bases at J, with 16 bases between. In nucleotides, the CDR3 is TGTGCCAGCAGCCGAGGCGGAGCCAGAGCCTACGAGCAGTACTTC. Its translation is CASSRGGARAYEQYF.

This clone was observed a few times. CDR3 coding DNA: TGTGCCAGCAGACCATCCTACAGGGGCCCCGCCTACGAGCAGTACTTC. Translated, it gives CASRPSYRGPAYEQYF. The chain is built from TRBV28 and TRBJ2-7, with 7 nucleotides matching TRBD1. Germline CDR1 is MDHEN and CDR2 is SYDVKM. The CDR3 contains 16 residues. The junction had 13 bases not matched to a gene; V was cut back by 6 bases and J by 2 bases.

As regards this clone: The junction does not match germline at one end; this may be a read error. V and J are TRBV5-1 and TRBJ2-2; perhaps TRBD1 as D (5 bases). CDR1 is SGHRS, CDR2 YFSETQ, per germline. The CDR3 covers 16 residues. CDR3 in amino acids: CASTLLGQSYTGELFF. In DNA, the CDR3 is TGCGCCAGCACCTTGTTGGGGCAGAGTTACACCGGGGAGCTGTTTTTT.

The V gene is TRBV10-1, the J gene TRBJ2-3; 7 bases agree with TRBD2. Losses at the gene ends were 0 bases for V and 1 base for J; bases not matched to a gene: 4. The CDR3 is 16 residues long. CDR1 is WNHNN and CDR2 is SYGVQD in the germline V gene (reference sequence). CDR3 nucleotides: TGCGCCAGCAGTGAGTCGGGGGGGGTTGGCACAGATACGCAGTATTTT. Residues: CASSESGGVGTDTQYF.

V and J are TRBV18 and TRBJ1-1; D ambiguous. Trimming removed 3 bases at V and 2 bases at J, with 7 bases between. Germline values: CDR1 KGHSH, CDR2 LQKENI. The CDR3 spans 13 residues. The CDR3, as DNA: TGTGCCAGCTCACCCACACAAAACACTGAAGCTTTCTTT. It is translated as CASSPTQNTEAFF.

The CDR3 coding sequence is TGTGCCAGCTCACAGGGGACAGCTGGGGCCAACGTCCTGACTTTC. Translation: CASSQGTAGANVLTF. The rearrangement links TRBV18 to TRBJ2-6; 7 nucleotides align to TRBD1. Germline V gene data show CDR1 as KGHSH and CDR2 as LQKENI. The CDR3 runs 15 residues. J lost 2 bases, V lost 4 bases, and 2 bases had no gene match.

This rearrangement joins TRBV11-3 to TRBJ2-1; D gene unclear. V was pared by 1 base and J by 5 bases, with 9 bases between. Germline V gene data show CDR1 as SGHNT and CDR2 as YENEEA. This CDR3 contains 14 residues. The CDR3 loop is CASSLGNRNNEQFF. The CDR3 DNA follows: TGTGCCAGCAGCTTAGGGAACAGAAACAATGAGCAGTTCTTC.

This clone was observed a few times. The rearrangement uses TRBV11-2 and TRBJ1-2; D gene unclear. The CDR3 length is 14 residues. CDR1 SGHAT and CDR2 FQNNGV come from the germline V gene. V was shortened by 2 bases and J by 0 bases, with 7 bases between the two germline ends. CDR3 sequence: CASSLLTANYGYTF. In nucleotides, the CDR3 is TGTGCCAGCAGCTTACTAACGGCTAACTATGGCTACACCTTC.

As for this clone: Germline and junction disagree at one end, which may indicate a read error. J is TRBJ2-7 and V is TRBV28; 7 bases align to TRBD1. The germline V gene has CDR1 MDHEN and CDR2 SYDVKM. The CDR3 covers 14 residues. CDR3 region: CASSFIGGSSEQYF. DNA for the CDR3: TGTGCCAGCAGTTTTATAGGGGGCTCCTCCGAGCAGTACTTC.

Written as DNA, the CDR3 is TGCGCCAGCAGCCAAGACGTGGGAGGGTACGAGCAGTACTTC. It is translated as CASSQDVGGYEQYF. The genes are TRBV4-1 and TRBJ2-7; the match to TRBD2 covers 7 bases. The CDR3 has 14 amino acids. V was clipped by 0 bases and J by 4 bases; unmatched bases: 3. Germline V lookup: CDR1 MGHRA, CDR2 YSYEKL.

CDR3 sequence: CASTVAGRGGYTF. The CDR3 bases are TGTGCCAGCACCGTTGCAGGGAGGGGCGGCTACACCTTC. The V call is TRBV28, the J call TRBJ1-2; D perhaps matches TRBD1 (5 bases). Between the trimmed V and J ends, which lost 7 bases and 8 bases, there was a span of 17 bases. Looked up from germline, CDR1 is MDHEN and CDR2 is SYDVKM. There are 13 residues in the CDR3.

The rearrangement links TRBV28 to TRBJ2-1; TRBD2 matches 10 bases. The V gene's germline CDR1 is MDHEN and CDR2 SYDVKM. There are 14 residues in the CDR3. The V segment lost 5 bases and the J segment 6 bases; nucleotides outside the gene matches: 4. In nucleotides, the CDR3 is TGTGCCAGCAGTATAGCGGGAGGCCCCAATGAGCAGTTCTTC. It encodes CASSIAGGPNEQFF. Drawing the rest from reference TRBV28 and TRBJ2-1, the complete variable domain is DVKVTQSSRYLVKRTGEKVFLECVQDMDHENMFWYRQDPGLGLRLIYFSYDVKMKEKGDIPEGYSVSREKKERFSLILESASTNQTSMYLCASSIAGGPNEQFFGPGTRLTVL.